The sequence of this T cell receptor (beta chain) was determined in a study of cytomegalovirus exposure and HLA in healthy donors. On the study more broadly: From about 179 million T cells, an earlier analysis saw roughly 120 million unique TCR beta sequences. Early on, a data release was issued that held approximately 78 million unique TCRs from HLA-typed donors.

Researchers ran the PCR with 60 Vbeta and 13 Jbeta primers. The assay was immunoSEQ multiplex PCR, and TCRdb's table has in-frame clones only and misses some. The table has around 77,000 clones, around three quarters seen once; the top ten hold nearly 3.5%. The CDR3 length is 15 residues. Trimming left V 1 base short and J 6 bases short, with 12 bases between. Germline V lookup: CDR1 MNHEY, CDR2 SMNVEV (reference sequence). This clonotype originated in a man aged 35 to 55 in good health and CMV-seronegative. The V gene is TRBV27, the J gene TRBJ2-2; a weak D match, TRBD1 (6 bases). The specimen sequenced was PBMCs. The CDR3 protein is CASSLLGTSSGELFF. Here the CDR3 DNA reads TGTGCCAGCAGTTTATTGGGGACATCATCCGGGGAGCTGTTTTTT.